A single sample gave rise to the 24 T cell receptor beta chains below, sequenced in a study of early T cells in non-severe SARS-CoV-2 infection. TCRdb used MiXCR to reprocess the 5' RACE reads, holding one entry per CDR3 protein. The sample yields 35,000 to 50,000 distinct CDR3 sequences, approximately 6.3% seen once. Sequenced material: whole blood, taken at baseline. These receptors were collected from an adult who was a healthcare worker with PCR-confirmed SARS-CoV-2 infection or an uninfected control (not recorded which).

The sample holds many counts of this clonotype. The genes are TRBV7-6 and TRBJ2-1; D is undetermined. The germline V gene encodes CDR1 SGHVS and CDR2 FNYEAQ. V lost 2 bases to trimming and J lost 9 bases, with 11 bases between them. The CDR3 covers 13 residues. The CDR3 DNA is TGTGCCAGCAGCTTATCCCGCGATCTTGAGCAGTTCTTC. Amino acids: CASSLSRDLEQFF.

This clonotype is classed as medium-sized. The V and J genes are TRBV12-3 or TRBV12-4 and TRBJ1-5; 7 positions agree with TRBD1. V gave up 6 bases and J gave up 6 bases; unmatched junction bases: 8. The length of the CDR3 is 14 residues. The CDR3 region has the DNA TGTGCCAGCAGGGACGACAGGGCGGCTCAGCCCCAGCATTTT. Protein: CASRDDRAAQPQHF.

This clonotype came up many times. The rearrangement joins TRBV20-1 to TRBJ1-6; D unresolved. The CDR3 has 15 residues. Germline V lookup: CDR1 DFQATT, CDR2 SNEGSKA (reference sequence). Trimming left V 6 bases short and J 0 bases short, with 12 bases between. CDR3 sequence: CSAQVQSSYNSPLHF. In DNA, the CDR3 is TGCAGTGCCCAAGTACAGAGCTCCTATAATTCACCCCTCCACTTT.

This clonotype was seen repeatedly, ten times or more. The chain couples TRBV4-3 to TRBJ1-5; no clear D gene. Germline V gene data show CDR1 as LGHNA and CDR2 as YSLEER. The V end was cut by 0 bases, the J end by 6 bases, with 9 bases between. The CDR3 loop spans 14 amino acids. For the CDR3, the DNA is TGCGCCAGCAGCCAAGACGCCGGGCTTCAGCCCCAGCATTTT. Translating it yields CASSQDAGLQPQHF.

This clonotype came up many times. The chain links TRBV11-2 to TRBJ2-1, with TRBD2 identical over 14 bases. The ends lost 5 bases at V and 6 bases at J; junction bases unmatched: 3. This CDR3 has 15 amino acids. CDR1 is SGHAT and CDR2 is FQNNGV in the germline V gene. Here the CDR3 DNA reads TGTGCCAGCAGCCAGACTAGCGGGGGGGGCAATGAGCAGTTCTTC. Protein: CASSQTSGGGNEQFF.

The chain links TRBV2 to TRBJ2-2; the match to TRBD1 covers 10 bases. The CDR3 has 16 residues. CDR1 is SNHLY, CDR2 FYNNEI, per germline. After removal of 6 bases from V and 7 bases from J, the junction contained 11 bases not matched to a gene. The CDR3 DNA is TGTGCCAGCAGCTACACCGGGACAGGGGTGGTCGGGGAGCTGTTTTTT. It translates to CASSYTGTGVVGELFF.

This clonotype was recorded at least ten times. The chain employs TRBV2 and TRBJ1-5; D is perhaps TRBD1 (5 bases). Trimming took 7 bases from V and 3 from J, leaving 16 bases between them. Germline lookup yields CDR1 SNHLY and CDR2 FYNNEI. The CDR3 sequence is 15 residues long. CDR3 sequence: CASTPQGAPNQPQHF. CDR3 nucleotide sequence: TGTGCCAGCACGCCCCAGGGAGCCCCCAATCAGCCCCAGCATTTT.

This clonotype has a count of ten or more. The CDR3 DNA is TGTGCCAGCAGCAAGACAGGGGGCAGGGGCACAGATACGCAGTATTTT. Amino acids: CASSKTGGRGTDTQYF. The chain couples TRBV7-9 to TRBJ2-3; 10 positions match TRBD1. CDR1 and CDR2 from the germline V gene are SEHNR and FQNEAQ (reference sequence). Trimming at V came to 5 bases and at J to 1 base, leaving 6 bases not matched to a gene. The CDR3 length is 16 residues.

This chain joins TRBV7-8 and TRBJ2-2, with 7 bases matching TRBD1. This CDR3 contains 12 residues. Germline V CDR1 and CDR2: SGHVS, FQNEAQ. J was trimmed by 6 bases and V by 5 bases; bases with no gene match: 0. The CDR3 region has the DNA TGTGCCAGCAGCAGGGGGCCCGGGGAGCTGTTTTTT. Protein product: CASSRGPGELFF. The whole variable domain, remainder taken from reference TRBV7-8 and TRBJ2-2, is GAGVSQSPRYKVAKRGQDVALRCDPISGHVSLFWYQQALGQGPEFLTYFQNEAQLDKSGLPSDRFFAERPEGSVSTLKIQRTQQEDSAVYLCASSRGPGELFFGEGSRLTVL.

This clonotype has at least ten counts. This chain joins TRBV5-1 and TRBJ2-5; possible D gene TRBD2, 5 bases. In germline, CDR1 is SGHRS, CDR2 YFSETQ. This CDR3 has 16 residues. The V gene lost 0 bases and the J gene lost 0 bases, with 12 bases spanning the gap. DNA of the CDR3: TGCGCCAGCAGCTTGGTGGGAGCATTATACCAAGAGACCCAGTACTTC. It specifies CASSLVGALYQETQYF.

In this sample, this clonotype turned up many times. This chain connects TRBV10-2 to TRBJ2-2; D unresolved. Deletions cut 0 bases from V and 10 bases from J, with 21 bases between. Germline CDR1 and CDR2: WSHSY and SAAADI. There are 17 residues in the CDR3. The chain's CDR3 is CASSESPFRHPRKELFF. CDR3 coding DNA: TGCGCCAGCAGTGAGTCTCCCTTCAGGCACCCGAGGAAGGAGCTGTTTTTT.

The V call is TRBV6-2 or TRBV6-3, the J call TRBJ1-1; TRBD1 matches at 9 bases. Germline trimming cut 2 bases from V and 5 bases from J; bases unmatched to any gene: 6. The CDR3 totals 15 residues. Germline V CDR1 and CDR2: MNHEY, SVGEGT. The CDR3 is CASSYPRDRETEAFF. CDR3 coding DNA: TGTGCCAGCAGTTACCCCCGGGACAGGGAGACTGAAGCTTTCTTT.

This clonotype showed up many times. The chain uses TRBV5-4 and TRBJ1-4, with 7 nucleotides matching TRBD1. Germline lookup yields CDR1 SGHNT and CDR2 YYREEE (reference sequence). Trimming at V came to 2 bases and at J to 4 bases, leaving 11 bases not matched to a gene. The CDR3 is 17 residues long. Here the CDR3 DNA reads TGTGCCAGCAGCTTTGGCGGAGGGGGCAGGGGTAATGAAAAACTGTTTTTT. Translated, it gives CASSFGGGGRGNEKLFF.

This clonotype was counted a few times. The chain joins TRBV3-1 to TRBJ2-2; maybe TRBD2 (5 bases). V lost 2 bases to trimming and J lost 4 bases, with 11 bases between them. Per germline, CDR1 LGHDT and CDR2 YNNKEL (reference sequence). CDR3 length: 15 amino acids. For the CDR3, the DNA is TGTGCCAGCAGCCAAAGGACTTCGGGCACCGGGGAGCTGTTTTTT. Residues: CASSQRTSGTGELFF.

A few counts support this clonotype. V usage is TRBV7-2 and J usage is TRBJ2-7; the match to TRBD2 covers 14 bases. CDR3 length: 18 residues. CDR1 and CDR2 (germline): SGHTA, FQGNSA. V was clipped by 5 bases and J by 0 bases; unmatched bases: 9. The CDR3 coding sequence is TGTGCCAGCAGCCAAGGACTAGCGGGGGGCCGAAGCTCCTACGAGCAGTACTTC. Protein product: CASSQGLAGGRSSYEQYF.

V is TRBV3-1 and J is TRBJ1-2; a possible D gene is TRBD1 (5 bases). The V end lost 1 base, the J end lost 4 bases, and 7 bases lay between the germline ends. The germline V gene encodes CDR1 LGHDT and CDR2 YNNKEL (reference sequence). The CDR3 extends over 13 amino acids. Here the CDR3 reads CASSQGGGYGYTF. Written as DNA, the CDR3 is TGTGCCAGCAGCCAAGGGGGCGGCTATGGCTACACCTTC.

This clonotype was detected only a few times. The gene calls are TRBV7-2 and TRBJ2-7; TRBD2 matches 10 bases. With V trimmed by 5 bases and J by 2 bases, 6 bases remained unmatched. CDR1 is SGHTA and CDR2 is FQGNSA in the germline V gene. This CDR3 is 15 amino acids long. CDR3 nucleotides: TGTGCCAGCAGCCGGCCGGGACTAGCGACCTACGAGCAGTACTTC. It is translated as CASSRPGLATYEQYF.

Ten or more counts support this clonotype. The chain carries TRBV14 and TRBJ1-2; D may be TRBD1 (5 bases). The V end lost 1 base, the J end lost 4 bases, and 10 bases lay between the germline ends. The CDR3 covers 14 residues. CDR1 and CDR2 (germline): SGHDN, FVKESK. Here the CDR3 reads CASSQGRQIYGYTF. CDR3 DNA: TGTGCCAGCAGCCAAGGAAGACAGATCTATGGCTACACCTTC. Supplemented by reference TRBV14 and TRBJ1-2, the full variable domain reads EAGVTQFPSHSVIEKGQTVTLRCDPISGHDNLYWYRRVMGKEIKFLLHFVKESKQDESGMPNNRFLAERTGGTYSTLKVQPAELEDSGVYFCASSQGRQIYGYTFGSGTRLTVV.

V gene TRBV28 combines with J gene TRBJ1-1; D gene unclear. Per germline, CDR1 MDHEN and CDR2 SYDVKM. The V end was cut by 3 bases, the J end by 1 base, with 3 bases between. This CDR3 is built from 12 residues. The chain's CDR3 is CASSFQNTEAFF. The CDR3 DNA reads TGTGCCAGCAGTTTCCAGAACACTGAAGCTTTCTTT.

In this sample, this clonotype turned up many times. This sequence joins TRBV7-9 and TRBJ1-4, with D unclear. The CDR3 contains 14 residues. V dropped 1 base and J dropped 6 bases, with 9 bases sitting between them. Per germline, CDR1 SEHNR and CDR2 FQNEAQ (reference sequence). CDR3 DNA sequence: TGTGCCAGCAGCTTAGACGGAAGTGATGAAAAACTGTTTTTT. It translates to CASSLDGSDEKLFF.

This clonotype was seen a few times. The CDR3 DNA reads TGTGCCAGCAGCCAAGACACTAGCGGGGGGATCACAGATACGCAGTATTTT. Its protein product is CASSQDTSGGITDTQYF. The chain joins TRBV3-1 to TRBJ2-3; 12 bases line up with TRBD2. Germline assignment: CDR1 LGHDT and CDR2 YNNKEL (reference sequence). The CDR3 extends over 17 amino acids. Trimming cost V 0 bases and J 2 bases; bases outside gene matches: 3.

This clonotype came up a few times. DNA for the CDR3: TGTGCCACCAGGACCAGGGTGGGCGAAGGCTACACCTTC. Translating it yields CATRTRVGEGYTF. The chain couples TRBV15 to TRBJ1-2; D may be TRBD1 (5 bases). Germline V gene data show CDR1 as LNHNV and CDR2 as YYDKDF (reference sequence). The V gene lost 6 bases and the J gene lost 8 bases, with 16 bases spanning the gap. The CDR3 totals 13 residues. Based on the CDR3 plus reference TRBV15 and TRBJ1-2, the full variable domain is DAMVIQNPRYQVTQFGKPVTLSCSQTLNHNVMYWYQQKSSQAPKLLFHYYDKDFNNEADTPDNFQSRRPNTSFCFLDIRSPGLGDTAMYLCATRTRVGEGYTFGSGTRLTVV.

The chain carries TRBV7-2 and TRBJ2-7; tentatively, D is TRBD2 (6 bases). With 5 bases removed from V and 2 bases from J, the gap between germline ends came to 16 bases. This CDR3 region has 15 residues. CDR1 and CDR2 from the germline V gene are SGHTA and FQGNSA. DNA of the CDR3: TGTGCCAGCAGCGGAGGGTTGCCCACAGCCTACGAGCAGTACTTC. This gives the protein CASSGGLPTAYEQYF.

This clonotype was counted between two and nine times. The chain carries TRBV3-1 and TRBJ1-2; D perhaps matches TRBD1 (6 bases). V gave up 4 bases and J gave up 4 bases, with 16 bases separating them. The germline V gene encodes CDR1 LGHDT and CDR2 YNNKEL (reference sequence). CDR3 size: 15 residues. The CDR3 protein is CASSPDPGVIYGYTF. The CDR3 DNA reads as TGTGCCAGCAGCCCAGACCCAGGGGTTATCTATGGCTACACCTTC. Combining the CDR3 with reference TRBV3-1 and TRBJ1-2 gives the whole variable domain DTAVSQTPKYLVTQMGNDKSIKCEQNLGHDTMYWYKQDSKKFLKIMFSYNNKELIINETVPNRFSPKSPDKAHLNLHINSLELGDSAVYFCASSPDPGVIYGYTFGSGTRLTVV.